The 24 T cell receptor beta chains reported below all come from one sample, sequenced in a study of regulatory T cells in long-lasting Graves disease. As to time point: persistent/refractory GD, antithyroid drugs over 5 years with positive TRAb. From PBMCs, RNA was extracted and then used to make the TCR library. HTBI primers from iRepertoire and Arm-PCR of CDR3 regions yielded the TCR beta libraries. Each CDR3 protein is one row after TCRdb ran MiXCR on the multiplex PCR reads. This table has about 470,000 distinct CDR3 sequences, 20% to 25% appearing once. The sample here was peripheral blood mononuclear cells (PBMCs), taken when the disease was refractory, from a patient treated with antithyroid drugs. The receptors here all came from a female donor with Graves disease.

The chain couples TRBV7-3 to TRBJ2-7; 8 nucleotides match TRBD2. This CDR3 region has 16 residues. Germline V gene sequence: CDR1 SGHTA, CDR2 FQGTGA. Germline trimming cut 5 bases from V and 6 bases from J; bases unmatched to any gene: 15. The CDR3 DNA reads TGTGCCAGCAGCCGGGGGCCCCCGGGACTAGAGGGCGAGCAGTACTTC. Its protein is CASSRGPPGLEGEQYF.

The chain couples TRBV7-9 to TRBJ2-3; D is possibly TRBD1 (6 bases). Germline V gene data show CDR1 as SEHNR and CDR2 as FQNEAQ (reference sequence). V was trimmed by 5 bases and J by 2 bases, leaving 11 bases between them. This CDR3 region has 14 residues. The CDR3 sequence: CASSPGQYTDTQYF. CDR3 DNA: TGTGCCAGCAGCCCTGGACAGTACACAGATACGCAGTATTTT. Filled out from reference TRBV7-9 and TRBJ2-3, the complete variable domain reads DTGVSQNPRHKITKRGQNVTFRCDPISEHNRLYWYRQTLGQGPEFLTYFQNEAQLEKSRLLSDRFSAERPKGSFSTLEIQRTEQGDSAMYLCASSPGQYTDTQYFGPGTRLTVL.

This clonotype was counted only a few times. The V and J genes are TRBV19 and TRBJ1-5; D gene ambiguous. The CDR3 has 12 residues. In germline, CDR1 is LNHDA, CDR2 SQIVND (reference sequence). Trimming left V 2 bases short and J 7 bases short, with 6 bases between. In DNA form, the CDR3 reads TGTGCCAGTAGTATACTCCCCCAGCCCCAGCATTTT. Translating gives CASSILPQPQHF.

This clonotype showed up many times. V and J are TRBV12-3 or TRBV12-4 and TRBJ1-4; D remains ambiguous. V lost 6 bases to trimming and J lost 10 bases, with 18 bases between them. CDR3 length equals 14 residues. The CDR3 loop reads CASSSPGMGGKLFF. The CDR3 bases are TGTGCCAGCAGCTCACCGGGGATGGGAGGAAAACTGTTTTTT.

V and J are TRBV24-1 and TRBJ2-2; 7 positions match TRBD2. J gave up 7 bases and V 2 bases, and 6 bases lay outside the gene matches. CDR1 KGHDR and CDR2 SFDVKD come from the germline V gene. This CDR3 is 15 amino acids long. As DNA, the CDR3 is TGTGCCACCAGTGATTGGACTAGTAAGCGCGGGGAGCTGTTTTTT. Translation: CATSDWTSKRGELFF.

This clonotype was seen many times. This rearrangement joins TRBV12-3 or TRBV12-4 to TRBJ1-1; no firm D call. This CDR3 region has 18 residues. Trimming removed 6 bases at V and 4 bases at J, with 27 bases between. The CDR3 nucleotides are TGTGCCAGCAGCCGCGACCCGATTTTAAGTGGTTCGGGCACTGAAGCTTTCTTT. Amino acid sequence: CASSRDPILSGSGTEAFF.

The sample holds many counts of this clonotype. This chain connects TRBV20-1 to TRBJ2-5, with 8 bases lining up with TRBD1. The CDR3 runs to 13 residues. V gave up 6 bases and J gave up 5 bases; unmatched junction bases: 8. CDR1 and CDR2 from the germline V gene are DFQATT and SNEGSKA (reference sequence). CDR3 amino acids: CSAPQGAGETQYF. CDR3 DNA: TGCAGTGCCCCCCAGGGGGCTGGGGAGACCCAGTACTTC.

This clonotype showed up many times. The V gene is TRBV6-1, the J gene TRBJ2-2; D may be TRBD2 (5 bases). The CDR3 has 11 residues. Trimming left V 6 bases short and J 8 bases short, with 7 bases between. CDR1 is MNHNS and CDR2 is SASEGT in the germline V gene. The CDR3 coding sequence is TGTGCCAGCAGCACTAGAGGGGAGCTGTTTTTT. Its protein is CASSTRGELFF.

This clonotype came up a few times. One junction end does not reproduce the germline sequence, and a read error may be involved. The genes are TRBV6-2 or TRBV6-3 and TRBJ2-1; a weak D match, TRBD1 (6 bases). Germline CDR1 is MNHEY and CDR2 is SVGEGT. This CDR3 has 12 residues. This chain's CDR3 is CASSYKFGQSVF. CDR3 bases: TGTGCCAGCAGTTACAAGTTTGGACAGTCGGTCTTC.

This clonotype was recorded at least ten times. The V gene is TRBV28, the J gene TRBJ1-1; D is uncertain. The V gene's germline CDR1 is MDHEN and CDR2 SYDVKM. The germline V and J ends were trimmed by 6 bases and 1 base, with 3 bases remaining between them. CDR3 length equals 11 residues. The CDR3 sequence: CASSANTEAFF. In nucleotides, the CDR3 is TGTGCCAGCAGCGCGAACACTGAAGCTTTCTTT.

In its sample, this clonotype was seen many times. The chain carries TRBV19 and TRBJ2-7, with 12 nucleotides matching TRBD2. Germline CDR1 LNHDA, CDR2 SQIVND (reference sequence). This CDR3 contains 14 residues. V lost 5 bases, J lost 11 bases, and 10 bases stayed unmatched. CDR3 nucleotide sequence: TGTGCCAGTAGTGGTCTTCTAGCGGGAGGGTATAAGTACTTC. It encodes CASSGLLAGGYKYF. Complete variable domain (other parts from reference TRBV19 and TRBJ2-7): DGGITQSPKYLFRKEGQNVTLSCEQNLNHDAMYWYRQDPGQGLRLIYYSQIVNDFQKGDIAEGYSVSREKKESFPLTVTSAQKNPTAFYLCASSGLLAGGYKYFGPGTRLTVT.

The CDR3 region has the DNA TGTGCCAGCAGCTCCCGGGGTGGGCAAATGAACACTGAAGCTTTCTTT. This codes for CASSSRGGQMNTEAFF. The J gene is TRBJ1-1, the V gene TRBV11-2; D remains unclear. The CDR3 consists of 16 residues. The V end lost 4 bases, the J end lost 0 bases, and 15 bases lay between the germline ends. Germline values: CDR1 SGHAT, CDR2 FQNNGV.

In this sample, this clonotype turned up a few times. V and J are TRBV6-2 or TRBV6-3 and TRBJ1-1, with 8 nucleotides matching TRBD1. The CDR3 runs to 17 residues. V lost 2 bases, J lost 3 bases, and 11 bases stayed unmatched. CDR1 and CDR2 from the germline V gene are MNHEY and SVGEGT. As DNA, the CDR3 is TGTGCCAGCAGTTACCTCGGCCCCGGACAGGGCCACACTGAAGCTTTCTTT. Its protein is CASSYLGPGQGHTEAFF.

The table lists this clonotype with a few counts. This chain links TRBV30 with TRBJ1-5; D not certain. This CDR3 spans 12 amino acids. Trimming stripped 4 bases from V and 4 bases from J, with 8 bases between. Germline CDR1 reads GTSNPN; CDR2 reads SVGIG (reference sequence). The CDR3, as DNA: TGTGCCTGGAATGACATAAATCAGCCCCAGCATTTT. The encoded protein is CAWNDINQPQHF.

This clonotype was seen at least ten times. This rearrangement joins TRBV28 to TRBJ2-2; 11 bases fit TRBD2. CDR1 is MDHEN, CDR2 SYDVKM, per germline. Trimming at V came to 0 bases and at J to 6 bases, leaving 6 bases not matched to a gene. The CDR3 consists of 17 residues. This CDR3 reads CASSLWNLAGGPGELFF. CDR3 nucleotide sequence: TGTGCCAGCAGTTTATGGAACTTAGCGGGGGGGCCCGGGGAGCTGTTTTTT.

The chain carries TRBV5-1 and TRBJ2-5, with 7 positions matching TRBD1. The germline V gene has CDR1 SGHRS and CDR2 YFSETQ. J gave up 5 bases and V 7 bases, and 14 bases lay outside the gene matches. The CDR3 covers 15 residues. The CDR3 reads CASRYRGRGQETQYF. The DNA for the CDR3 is TGCGCCAGCCGCTACCGCGGAAGGGGGCAGGAGACCCAGTACTTC. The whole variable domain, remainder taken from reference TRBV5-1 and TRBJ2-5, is KAGVTQTPRYLIKTRGQQVTLSCSPISGHRSVSWYQQTPGQGLQFLFEYFSETQRNKGNFPGRFSGRQFSNSRSEMNVSTLELGDSALYLCASRYRGRGQETQYFGPGTRLLVL.

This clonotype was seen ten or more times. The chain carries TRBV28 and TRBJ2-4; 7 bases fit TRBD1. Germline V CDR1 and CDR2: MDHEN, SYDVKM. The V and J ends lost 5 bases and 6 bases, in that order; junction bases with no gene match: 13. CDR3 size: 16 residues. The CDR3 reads CASSPRQGQSLNIQYF. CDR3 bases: TGTGCCAGCAGTCCTCGTCAGGGACAGAGTTTAAACATTCAGTACTTC.

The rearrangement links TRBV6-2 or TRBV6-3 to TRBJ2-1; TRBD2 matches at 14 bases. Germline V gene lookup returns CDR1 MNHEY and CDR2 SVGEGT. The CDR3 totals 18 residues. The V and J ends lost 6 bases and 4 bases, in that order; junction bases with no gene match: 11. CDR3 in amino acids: CASRPGTSGRTKYNEQFF. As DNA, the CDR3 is TGTGCCAGCAGACCAGGGACTAGCGGGAGAACTAAGTACAATGAGCAGTTCTTC.

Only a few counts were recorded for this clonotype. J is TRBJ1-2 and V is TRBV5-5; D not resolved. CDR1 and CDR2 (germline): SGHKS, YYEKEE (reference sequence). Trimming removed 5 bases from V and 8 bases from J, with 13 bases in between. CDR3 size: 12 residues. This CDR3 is CASSPKGRGYTF. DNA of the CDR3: TGTGCCAGCAGTCCCAAGGGTCGGGGCTACACCTTC. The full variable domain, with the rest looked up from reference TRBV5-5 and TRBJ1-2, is DAGVTQSPTHLIKTRGQQVTLRCSPISGHKSVSWYQQVLGQGPQFIFQYYEKEERGRGNFPDRFSARQFPNYSSELNVNALLLGDSALYLCASSPKGRGYTFGSGTRLTVV.

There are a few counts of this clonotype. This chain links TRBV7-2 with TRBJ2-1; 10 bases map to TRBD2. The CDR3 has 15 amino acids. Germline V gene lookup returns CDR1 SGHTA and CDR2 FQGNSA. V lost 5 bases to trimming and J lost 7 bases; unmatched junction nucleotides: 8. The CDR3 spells CASSTSSGSVNEQFF. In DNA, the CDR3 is TGTGCCAGCAGCACCTCTAGCGGGAGTGTGAATGAGCAGTTCTTC.

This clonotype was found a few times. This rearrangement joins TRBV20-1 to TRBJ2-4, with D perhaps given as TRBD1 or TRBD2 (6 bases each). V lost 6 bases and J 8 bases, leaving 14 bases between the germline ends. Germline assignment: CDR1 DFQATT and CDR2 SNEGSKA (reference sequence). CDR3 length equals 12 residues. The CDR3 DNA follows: TGCAGTGCACGGGGGCTTCTGGACATTCAGTACTTC. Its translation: CSARGLLDIQYF.

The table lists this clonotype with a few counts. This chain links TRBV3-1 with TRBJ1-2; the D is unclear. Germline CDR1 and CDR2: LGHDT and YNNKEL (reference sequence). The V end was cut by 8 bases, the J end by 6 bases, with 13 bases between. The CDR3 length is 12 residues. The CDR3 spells CASSEGRDGYTF. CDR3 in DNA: TGTGCCAGCTCTGAGGGAAGGGATGGCTACACCTTC.

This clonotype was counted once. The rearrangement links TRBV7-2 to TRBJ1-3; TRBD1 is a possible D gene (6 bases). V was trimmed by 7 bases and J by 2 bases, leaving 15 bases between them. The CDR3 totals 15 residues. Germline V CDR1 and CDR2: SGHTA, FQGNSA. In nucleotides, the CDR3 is TGTGCCAGCAACCGGGGGGCCATTACTGGAAACACCATATATTTT. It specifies CASNRGAITGNTIYF.

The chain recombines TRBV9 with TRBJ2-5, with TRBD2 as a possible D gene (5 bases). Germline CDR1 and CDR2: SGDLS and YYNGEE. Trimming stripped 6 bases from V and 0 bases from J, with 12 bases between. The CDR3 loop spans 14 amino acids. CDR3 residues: CASNPSGNQETQYF. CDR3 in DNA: TGTGCCAGCAACCCTTCGGGAAACCAAGAGACCCAGTACTTC.